The clone carrying this T cell receptor (beta chain) was picked up a small number of times. Its specificity is unknown. V lost 3 bases and J 0 bases, leaving 9 bases between the germline ends. The germline CDR1 and CDR2 sequences are LNHNV and YYDKDF (reference sequence). The CDR3 has 15 residues. Cells sorted as Tregs were CD4+, CD25+ and CD127-/low. Points from the study as a whole: Larger-cohort validation covered only one TCR beta V-J rearrangement.

Constant-region reverse primers amplified full-length variable regions, followed by semi-nested Nested Universal Primer A PCR. TCRdb redid the calling of the 5' RACE reads with MiXCR, one entry per CDR3 protein. The sample lists 52,000 or so distinct CDR3 sequences, less than 25% occurring once. The source is a female donor with breast cancer. The chain is built from TRBV15 and TRBJ2-1; no definite D call. The sample consisted of tumor-infiltrating Tregs sorted from the breast tumor. In DNA, the CDR3 is TGTGCCACCAGCAGGGGTAGGAGCTCCTACAATGAGCAGTTCTTC. This sequence encodes CATSRGRSSYNEQFF.